A single sample is the source of the 8 T cell receptor beta chains below, sequenced in a study of blood T cells in healthy people across ages. Through a sample-barcoded 5' primer and a J-beta primer mix, a second PCR was run for 7 to 11 cycles. Via MiXCR, TCRdb re-called the 5' RACE reads, giving one row per CDR3 protein. In the table there are about 1,600,000 distinct CDR3 sequences, 42% of which are singletons. Sample: blood. These receptors all stem from a woman aged 18 to 35 in good health.

This clonotype has just a few counts. V usage is TRBV28 and J usage is TRBJ2-1; TRBD2 agrees at 7 bases. The CDR3 totals 16 residues. Germline CDR1 is MDHEN and CDR2 is SYDVKM. Trimming cost V 5 bases and J 7 bases; bases outside gene matches: 14. The CDR3 spells CASSAPHSSGVNEQFF. The CDR3 DNA reads TGTGCCAGCAGTGCCCCACATTCTAGCGGCGTAAATGAGCAGTTCTTC.

V usage is TRBV29-1 and J usage is TRBJ1-2; 7 bases match TRBD1. V lost 1 base to trimming and J lost 0 bases; unmatched junction nucleotides: 2. This CDR3 has 14 amino acids. In germline, CDR1 is SQVTM, CDR2 ANQGSEA. In DNA form, the CDR3 reads TGCAGCGTTGAAGTGACAGGGACTAACTATGGCTACACCTTC. It codes for CSVEVTGTNYGYTF.

The chain links TRBV7-9 to TRBJ2-4, with TRBD1 as a possible D gene (6 bases). Germline lookup yields CDR1 SEHNR and CDR2 FQNEAQ (reference sequence). V lost 5 bases and J lost 0, with 26 bases in between. The CDR3 totals 20 residues. The CDR3 here is CASSRIGTQGGELAKNIQYF. The CDR3 DNA is TGTGCCAGCAGCCGAATAGGGACACAGGGTGGGGAATTAGCCAAAAACATTCAGTACTTC.

The V and J genes are TRBV20-1 and TRBJ2-7, with 15 bases aligning to TRBD2. The germline V gene encodes CDR1 DFQATT and CDR2 SNEGSKA (reference sequence). There are 18 residues in the CDR3. Unmatched junction bases numbered 14, after V lost 6 bases and J lost 2 bases. The CDR3 region is CSADPPGLAGGAAYEQYF. CDR3 sequence (DNA): TGCAGTGCAGATCCTCCGGGACTAGCGGGGGGAGCCGCCTACGAGCAGTACTTC.

The chain links TRBV20-1 to TRBJ2-7, with D hard to call. The CDR3 length is 14 residues. Germline CDR1 DFQATT, CDR2 SNEGSKA (reference sequence). Deletions cut 3 bases from V and 1 base from J, with 13 bases between. The CDR3 here is CSASPPRGSYEQYF. The CDR3 bases are TGCAGTGCTAGTCCCCCGCGAGGTTCCTACGAGCAGTACTTC.

CDR3 loop: CASSLVFQGSYGYTF. The DNA of the CDR3 is TGTGCCAGCAGCTTAGTGTTCCAGGGGAGCTATGGCTACACCTTC. This chain connects TRBV7-8 to TRBJ1-2; maybe TRBD1 (6 bases). V was pared by 1 base and J by 4 bases, with 13 bases between. The germline CDR1 and CDR2 sequences are SGHVS and FQNEAQ. The CDR3 length is 15 residues.

The genes are TRBV9 and TRBJ2-5; TRBD2 aligns across 15 bases. CDR3 length: 18 amino acids. V shed 4 bases, J shed 0 bases, and the junction held 7 bases outside the gene matches. Germline V gives CDR1 SGDLS, CDR2 YYNGEE. The CDR3, as DNA: TGTGCCAGCAGCCCTGGACTAGCGGGGGGGGACAACCAAGAGACCCAGTACTTC. This sequence encodes CASSPGLAGGDNQETQYF.

This clonotype has a handful of counts. This chain joins TRBV12-3 or TRBV12-4 and TRBJ1-3, with D perhaps matching TRBD1 (5 bases). CDR3 length equals 14 residues. The V end was cut by 3 bases, the J end by 0 bases, with 6 bases between. The CDR3 region is CASSFGTSGNTIYF. CDR3 DNA sequence: TGTGCCAGCAGTTTCGGGACCTCTGGAAACACCATATATTTT.